The 14 T cell receptor beta chains presented below share a single source sample, sequenced in a study of blood T cell repertoires in COVID-19 (dated by TCRdb to about 2020). The receptor library was made with the immunoSEQ multiplex PCR assay. TCRdb carries this immuneACCESS record with in-frame sequences only. Its versions omit some clonotypes, under half of them owing to an unresolved V gene in the studies checked, with the rest unexplained. The sample records roughly 120,000 clones, roughly 90% of which are singletons. Of the sample, about 4% falls within the top ten clones. The material sequenced was peripheral blood. The receptors derive from a man aged 50-59 years with active COVID-19.

The rearrangement joins TRBV25-1 to TRBJ2-1; 10 bases fit TRBD2. The CDR3 has 18 residues. V dropped 3 bases and J dropped 4; count of bases not matched to a gene: 12. Germline CDR1 MGHDK, CDR2 SYGVNS. CDR3 amino acids: CASSDINSGRIWYNEQFF. The CDR3 nucleotides read TGTGCCAGCAGTGATATAAATAGCGGGAGGATCTGGTACAATGAGCAGTTCTTC.

This rearrangement joins TRBV10-3 to TRBJ1-4; D is possibly TRBD1 (6 bases). Germline CDR1 is ENHRY and CDR2 is SYGVKD. This CDR3 region has 13 residues. V shed 10 bases and J shed 8 bases, with 17 bases lying between them. CDR3 in DNA: TGTGCCACCAACGGGGGGCAGGGAGAAAAACTGTTTTTT. Protein: CATNGGQGEKLFF.

The rearrangement links TRBV3-1 (or the pseudogene TRBV3-2) to TRBJ2-5, with TRBD2 identical over 10 bases. The CDR3 spans 16 residues. V lost 5 bases, J lost 4 bases, and 10 bases stayed unmatched. The germline gives CDR1 LGHDT, CDR2 YNNKEL (reference sequence). The CDR3 nucleotides read TGTGCCAGCAGCGTCTCCCTAGCGGGAGTAAGAGAGACCCAGTACTTC. It translates to CASSVSLAGVRETQYF.

The rearrangement uses TRBV16 and TRBJ2-3; a weak D match, TRBD2 (5 bases). V shed 2 bases and J shed 3 bases, with 6 bases lying between them. The CDR3 has 13 residues. Germline values: CDR1 KGHSY, CDR2 FQNENV. CDR3 sequence: CASSQLATDTQYF. The CDR3 coding sequence is TGTGCCAGCAGCCAACTAGCTACAGATACGCAGTATTTT.

This clone was counted a single time. The CDR3 here is CASTRLAGNTGELFF. DNA for the CDR3: TGTGCCAGCACGAGACTAGCGGGAAACACCGGGGAGCTGTTTTTT. The chain couples TRBV5-5 to TRBJ2-2; 11 bases are shared with TRBD2. The CDR3 length is 15 residues. Germline-derived CDR1 and CDR2 are SGHKS and YYEKEE (reference sequence). Germline trimming cut 6 bases from V and 2 bases from J; bases unmatched to any gene: 3.

V gene TRBV9 combines with J gene TRBJ2-7; TRBD1 might be the D (6 bases). In germline, CDR1 is SGDLS, CDR2 YYNGEE. The CDR3 has 15 amino acids. Trimming removed 3 bases from V and 3 bases from J, with 16 bases in between. The CDR3, as DNA: TGTGCCAGCAGCGAAACGGGACGACAGGACTACGAGCAGTACTTC. This sequence encodes CASSETGRQDYEQYF.

The rearrangement links TRBV20-1 to TRBJ2-3, with D perhaps matching TRBD2 (7 bases). V was pared by 3 bases and J by 5 bases, with 15 bases between. In germline, CDR1 is DFQATT, CDR2 SNEGSKA (reference sequence). The CDR3 totals 14 residues. The CDR3 DNA is TGCAGTGCTAGTTTTGGGGGGGCGGTAGATACGCAGTATTTT. Its protein is CSASFGGAVDTQYF.

The chain carries TRBV7-9 and TRBJ2-7, with D perhaps TRBD2 (6 bases). V was shortened by 5 bases and J by 0 bases, with 17 bases between the two germline ends. Germline V gene data show CDR1 as SEHNR and CDR2 as FQNEAQ (reference sequence). This CDR3 contains 16 residues. The DNA for the CDR3 is TGTGCCAGCAGCCTGGACGGGGGAGCAAGCTCCTACGAGCAGTACGTC. Protein product: CASSLDGGASSYEQYV.

This chain uses TRBV18 with TRBJ2-1, with D perhaps TRBD2 (6 bases). This CDR3 has 15 residues. V shed 2 bases and J shed 3 bases, with 11 bases lying between them. The germline CDR1 and CDR2 sequences are KGHSH and LQKENI. The CDR3 sequence is CASSPGRDRYNEQFF. The CDR3 region has the DNA TGTGCCAGCTCACCAGGGCGGGACCGCTACAATGAGCAGTTCTTC.

The chain combines TRBV4-1 with TRBJ2-5; D call uncertain. Per germline, CDR1 MGHRA and CDR2 YSYEKL. This CDR3 region has 15 residues. Deletions cut 0 bases from V and 5 bases from J, with 13 bases between. CDR3 DNA sequence: TGCGCCAGCAGCCAAGATCTAACAGAATCGGAGACCCAGTACTTC. Amino acid sequence: CASSQDLTESETQYF.

This clone was seen more than once but under ten times. The rearrangement joins TRBV7-2 to TRBJ2-6; tentative D call: TRBD1 (6 bases). V lost 5 bases and J lost 4, with 12 bases in between. The germline V gene encodes CDR1 SGHTA and CDR2 FQGNSA. This CDR3 has 15 amino acids. This chain's CDR3 is CASSPGQSGANVLTF. CDR3 coding DNA: TGTGCCAGCAGCCCCGGACAGTCGGGGGCCAACGTCCTGACTTTC.

The gene calls are TRBV14 and TRBJ2-3, with 8 bases that match TRBD2. Trimming took 0 bases from V and 7 from J; bases not matched to a gene: 9. Germline-derived CDR1 and CDR2 are SGHDN and FVKESK. The CDR3 spans 16 residues. CDR3 nucleotides: TGTGCCAGCAGCCAAGAGTCGAGCGGGAGAGTGAATACGCAGTATTTT. This sequence encodes CASSQESSGRVNTQYF.

This sequence joins TRBV18 and TRBJ1-4, with D perhaps TRBD1 (5 bases). The V gene lost 5 bases and the J gene lost 0 bases, with 13 bases spanning the gap. The germline V gene has CDR1 KGHSH and CDR2 LQKENI. There are 16 residues in the CDR3. DNA for the CDR3: TGTGCCAGCTCATCTAAAGGACACACAACTAATGAAAAACTGTTTTTT. Protein sequence: CASSSKGHTTNEKLFF.

This clone was detected once. The CDR3 sequence is CASSYDGSPSYEQYV. In DNA, the CDR3 is TGTGCCAGCAGTTATGACGGGAGCCCCTCCTACGAGCAGTACGTC. The gene calls are TRBV6-6 and TRBJ2-7; D may be TRBD2 (6 bases). This CDR3 comprises 15 residues. Germline CDR1 and CDR2: MNHNY and SVGAGI (reference sequence). With 3 bases removed from V and 0 bases from J, the gap between germline ends came to 12 bases.